Listed below are T cell receptor beta chains from one sample, sequenced in a study of T cell changes during pregnancy in multiple sclerosis. TCRdb keeps only in-frame clones here, not all; method: immunoSEQ multiplex PCR. The data show approximately 60,000 clones, 92% seen once. The material was peripheral blood, obtained in the second trimester of pregnancy. Receptors originate from a female donor in good health, enrolled as a control in a pregnancy study. Both conserved end residues are part of each CDR3. The D gene is left open where the match is weak. The size field is filled for only some rows; it gives once, few, many or a size class.

d_call clone_size j_call v_call cdr3_nt cdr3_aa
TRBD2 . TRBJ2-5 TRBV7-9 TGTGCCAGCAGCGGGAGGGCGGCACGGGCGGAGACCCAGTACTTC CASSGRAARAETQYF
. . TRBJ2-7 TRBV28 TGTGCCAGCAGTTTCAACTTCTACGAGCAGTACTTC CASSFNFYEQYF
TRBD2 . TRBJ2-1 TRBV9 TGTGCCAGCAGCGTAGATCGGGGGGAAGGGAACTACAATGAGCAGTTCTTC CASSVDRGEGNYNEQFF
. . TRBJ2-3 TRBV2 TGTGCCAGCAGCACAGGTACTAGTTCAGCGGGTGGTGATACGCAGTATTTT CASSTGTSSAGGDTQYF
. . TRBJ2-2 TRBV15 TGTGCCACCAGCAGAGATCGGGGCGGGGAGCTGTTTTTT CATSRDRGGELFF
TRBD1 . TRBJ2-3 TRBV6-5 TGTGCCAGCAGTTACACAGGGGTTGCAACGCAGTATTTT CASSYTGVATQYF
TRBD1 . TRBJ2-1 TRBV19 TGTGCCAGTAGTGCGTCGCCGGGACAGGGGCCATCATACAATGAGCAGTTCTTC CASSASPGQGPSYNEQFF
TRBD2 few TRBJ2-7 TRBV5-1 TGCGCCAGCAGCACCGGCGGGGGGAGCGGGAGAGGCTCCTACGAGCAGTACTTC CASSTGGGSGRGSYEQYF
. . TRBJ2-7 TRBV9 TGTGCCAGCAGCGTAGGGATCGGGAGCGCCTACGAGCAGTACTTC CASSVGIGSAYEQYF
. . TRBJ1-1 TRBV7-2 TGTGCCAGCAGCACTGAACAGGCCCTTGAAGCTTTCTTT CASSTEQALEAFF
. . TRBJ2-1 TRBV5-1 TGCGCCAGCAGCCAGGGGTCATGGGGTTGGAACAATGAGCAGTTCTTC CASSQGSWGWNNEQFF
. . TRBJ2-7 TRBV30 TGTGCCTGGAACGGGCAGGGGACGGGGGAGCAGTACTTC CAWNGQGTGEQYF
TRBD1 . TRBJ1-2 TRBV4-3 TGCGCCAGCAGCCTGTCGGACAGGGGAGGCTATGGCTACACCTTC CASSLSDRGGYGYTF
TRBD2 . TRBJ2-3 TRBV28 TGTGCCAGCAGTCCTAGCGGACCTAGCACAGATACGCAGTATTTT CASSPSGPSTDTQYF
. . TRBJ1-4 TRBV4-2 TGTGCCAGCAGACCAGGCCGGGGACACCTCCTCCGTAGACCGGAAAAACTGTTTTTT CASRPGRGHLLRRPEKLFF